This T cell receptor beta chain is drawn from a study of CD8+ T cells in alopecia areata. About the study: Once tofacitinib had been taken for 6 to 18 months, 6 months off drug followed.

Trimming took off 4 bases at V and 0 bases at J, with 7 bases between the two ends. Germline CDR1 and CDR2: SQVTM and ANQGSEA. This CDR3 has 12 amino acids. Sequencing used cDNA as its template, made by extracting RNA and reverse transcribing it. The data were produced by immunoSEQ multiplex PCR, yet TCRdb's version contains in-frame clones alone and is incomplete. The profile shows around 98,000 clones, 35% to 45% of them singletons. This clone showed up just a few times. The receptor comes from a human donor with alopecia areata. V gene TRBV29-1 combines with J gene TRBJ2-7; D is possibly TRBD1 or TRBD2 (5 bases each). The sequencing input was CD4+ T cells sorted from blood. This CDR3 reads CSVGDGSYEQYF. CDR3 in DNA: TGCAGCGTTGGGGACGGCTCCTACGAGCAGTACTTC.